The following is a T cell receptor beta chain sequence with its context. Its target is not known. The record originates from a study of OX40 agonist ivuxolimab in advanced cancers. Study-level background: In three patients, partial responses were observed, one with hepatocellular carcinoma and two with cutaneous melanoma.

Germline loops: CDR1 MNHNY, CDR2 SVGAGI (reference sequence). This CDR3 is built from 15 residues. Deletions cut 7 bases from V and 1 base from J, with 16 bases between. Notes on the study in general: Clonal expansion by week 6 occurred in CD4+ and CD8+ blood T cells (at 0.1 to 3.0 mg/kg). Expanded clones were, on average, more numerous in CD8+ T cells than in CD4+.

Assay used: immunoSEQ multiplex PCR; TCRdb lists only in-frame clones, some missing. The table shows 42,000 or so clones, with around 83% occurring only once. This receptor was obtained from an adult with an advanced solid tumor such as melanoma, head and neck, liver or kidney cancer. Source: CD4+ or CD8+ T cells sorted from blood, taken in a trial of the OX40 agonist ivuxolimab. The V gene is TRBV6-6, the J gene TRBJ1-1; D call uncertain. CDR3 residues: CASTLGGSRNTEAFF. CDR3 DNA: TGTGCCAGCACCCTCGGAGGCAGTCGGAACACTGAAGCTTTCTTT.